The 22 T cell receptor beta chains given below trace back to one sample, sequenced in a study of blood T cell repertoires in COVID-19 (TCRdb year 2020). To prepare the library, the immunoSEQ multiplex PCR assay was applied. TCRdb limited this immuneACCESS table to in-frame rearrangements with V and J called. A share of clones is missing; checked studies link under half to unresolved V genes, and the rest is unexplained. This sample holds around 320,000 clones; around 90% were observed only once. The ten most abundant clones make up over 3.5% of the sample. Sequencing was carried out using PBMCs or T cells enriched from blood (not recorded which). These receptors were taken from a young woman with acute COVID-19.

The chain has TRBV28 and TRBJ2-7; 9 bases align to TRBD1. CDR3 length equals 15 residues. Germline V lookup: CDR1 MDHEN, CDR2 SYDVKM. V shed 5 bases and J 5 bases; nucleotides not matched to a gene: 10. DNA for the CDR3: TGTGCCAGCAGTGCACAACAGGGGGCCCTCGACGAGCAGTACTTC. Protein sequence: CASSAQQGALDEQYF.

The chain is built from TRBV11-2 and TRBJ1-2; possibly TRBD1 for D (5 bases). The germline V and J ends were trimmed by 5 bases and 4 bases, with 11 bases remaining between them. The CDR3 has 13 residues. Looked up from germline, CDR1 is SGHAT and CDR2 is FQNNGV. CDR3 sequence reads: CASSPGVGYGYTF. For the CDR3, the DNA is TGTGCCAGCAGCCCGGGGGTTGGCTATGGCTACACCTTC.

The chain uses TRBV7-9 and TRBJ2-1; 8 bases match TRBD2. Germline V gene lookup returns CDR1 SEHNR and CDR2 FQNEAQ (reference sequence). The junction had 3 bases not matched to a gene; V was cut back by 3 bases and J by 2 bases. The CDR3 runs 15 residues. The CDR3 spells CASSLMTSAYNEQFF. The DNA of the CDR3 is TGTGCCAGCAGCTTGATGACTAGCGCCTACAATGAGCAGTTCTTC.

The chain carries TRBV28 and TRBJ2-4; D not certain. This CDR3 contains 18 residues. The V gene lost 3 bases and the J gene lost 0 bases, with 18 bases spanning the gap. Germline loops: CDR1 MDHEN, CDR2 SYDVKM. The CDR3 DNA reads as TGTGCCAGCAGTTTCACACGGCTTAAAGACTTAGCCAAAAACATTCAGTACTTC. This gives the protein CASSFTRLKDLAKNIQYF.

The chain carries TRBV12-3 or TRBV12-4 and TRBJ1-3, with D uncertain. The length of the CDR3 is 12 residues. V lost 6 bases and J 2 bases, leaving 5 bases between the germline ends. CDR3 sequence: CASSGPGNTIYF. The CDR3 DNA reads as TGTGCCAGCAGCGGTCCTGGAAACACCATATATTTT.

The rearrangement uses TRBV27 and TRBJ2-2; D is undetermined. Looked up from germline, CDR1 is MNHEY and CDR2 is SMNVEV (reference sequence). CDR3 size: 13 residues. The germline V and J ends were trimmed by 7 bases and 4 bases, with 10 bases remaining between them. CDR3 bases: TGTGCCAGCACCATACATGGCACCGGGGAGCTGTTTTTT. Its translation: CASTIHGTGELFF.

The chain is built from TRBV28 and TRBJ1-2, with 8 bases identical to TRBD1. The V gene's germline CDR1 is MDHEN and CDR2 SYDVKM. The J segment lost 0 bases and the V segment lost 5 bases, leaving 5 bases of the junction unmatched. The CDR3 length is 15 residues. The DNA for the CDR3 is TGTGCCAGCAGTACACAGGGGGAAGCTAACTATGGCTACACCTTC. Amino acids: CASSTQGEANYGYTF.

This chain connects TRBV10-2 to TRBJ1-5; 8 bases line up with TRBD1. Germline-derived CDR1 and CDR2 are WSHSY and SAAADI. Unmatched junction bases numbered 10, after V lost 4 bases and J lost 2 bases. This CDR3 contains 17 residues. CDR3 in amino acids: CASSGTGSPLGNQPQHF. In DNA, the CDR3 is TGCGCCAGCAGTGGGACAGGGTCCCCTTTGGGCAATCAGCCCCAGCATTTT.

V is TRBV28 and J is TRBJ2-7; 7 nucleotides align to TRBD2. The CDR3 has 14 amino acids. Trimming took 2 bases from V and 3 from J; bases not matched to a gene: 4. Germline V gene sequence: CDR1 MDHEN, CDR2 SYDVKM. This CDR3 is CASSLKLADYEQYF. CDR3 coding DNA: TGTGCCAGCAGTTTAAAGCTAGCGGACTACGAGCAGTACTTC.

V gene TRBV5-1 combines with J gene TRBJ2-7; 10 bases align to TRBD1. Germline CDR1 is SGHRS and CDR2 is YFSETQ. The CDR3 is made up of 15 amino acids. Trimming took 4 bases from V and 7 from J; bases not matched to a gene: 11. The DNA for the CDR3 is TGCGCCAGCAGCGTAACCGGGACAGGGGTCGGGGAGCAGTACTTC. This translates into CASSVTGTGVGEQYF.

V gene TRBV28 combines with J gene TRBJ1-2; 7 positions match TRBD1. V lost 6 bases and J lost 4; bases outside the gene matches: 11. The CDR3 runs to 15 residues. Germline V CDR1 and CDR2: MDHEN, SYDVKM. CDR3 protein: CASRLSRDRRYGYTF. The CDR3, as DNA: TGTGCCAGCAGACTCTCCCGGGACAGACGCTATGGCTACACCTTC.

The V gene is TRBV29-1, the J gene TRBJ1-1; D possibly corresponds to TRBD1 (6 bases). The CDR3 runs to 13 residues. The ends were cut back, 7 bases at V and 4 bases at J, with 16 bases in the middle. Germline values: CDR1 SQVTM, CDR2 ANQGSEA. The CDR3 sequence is CSAVGGASTEAFF. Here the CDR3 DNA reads TGCAGCGCCGTAGGGGGGGCGAGCACTGAAGCTTTCTTT.

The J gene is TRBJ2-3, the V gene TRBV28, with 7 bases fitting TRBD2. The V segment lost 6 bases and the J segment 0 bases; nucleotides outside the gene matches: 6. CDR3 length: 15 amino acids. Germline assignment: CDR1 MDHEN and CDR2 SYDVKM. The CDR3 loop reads CASSPRTSSTDTQYF. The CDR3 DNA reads TGTGCCAGCAGCCCGAGGACTAGTAGCACAGATACGCAGTATTTT.

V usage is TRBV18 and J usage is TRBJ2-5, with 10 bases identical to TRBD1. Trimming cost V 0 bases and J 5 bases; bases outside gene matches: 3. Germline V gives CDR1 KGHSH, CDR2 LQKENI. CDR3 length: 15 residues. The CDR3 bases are TGTGCCAGCTCACCACCGACAGGGGGCGGGGAGACCCAGTACTTC. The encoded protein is CASSPPTGGGETQYF. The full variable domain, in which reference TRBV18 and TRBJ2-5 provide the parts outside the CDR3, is NAGVMQNPRHLVRRRGQEARLRCSPMKGHSHVYWYRQLPEEGLKFMVYLQKENIIDESGMPKERFSAEFPKEGPSILRIQQVVRGDSAAYFCASSPPTGGGETQYFGPGTRLLVL.

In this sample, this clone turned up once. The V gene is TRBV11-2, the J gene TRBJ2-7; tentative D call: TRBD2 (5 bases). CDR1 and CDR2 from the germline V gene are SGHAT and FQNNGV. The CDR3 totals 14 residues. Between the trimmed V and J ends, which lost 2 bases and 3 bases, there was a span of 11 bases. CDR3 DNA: TGTGCCAGCAGCTTACAAGGGAGAGGCTACGAGCAGTACTTC. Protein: CASSLQGRGYEQYF.

CDR3 DNA sequence: TGTGCCAGCAGCGCGTGGGCTCGGGGGGCAGAGCAGTTCTTC. It encodes CASSAWARGAEQFF. V and J are TRBV9 and TRBJ2-1, with TRBD2 as a possible D gene (7 bases). CDR1 and CDR2 (germline): SGDLS, YYNGEE. Deletions cut 3 bases from V and 10 bases from J, with 17 bases between. This CDR3 contains 14 residues.

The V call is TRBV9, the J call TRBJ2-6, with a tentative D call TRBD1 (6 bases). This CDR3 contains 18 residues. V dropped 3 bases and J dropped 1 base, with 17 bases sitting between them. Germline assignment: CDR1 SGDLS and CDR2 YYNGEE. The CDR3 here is CASSASGAGVSGANVLTF. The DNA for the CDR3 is TGTGCCAGCAGCGCGTCAGGGGCAGGGGTTTCTGGGGCCAACGTCCTGACTTTC. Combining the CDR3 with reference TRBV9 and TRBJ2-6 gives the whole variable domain DSGVTQTPKHLITATGQRVTLRCSPRSGDLSVYWYQQSLDQGLQFLIQYYNGEERAKGNILERFSAQQFPDLHSELNLSSLELGDSALYFCASSASGAGVSGANVLTFGAGSRLTVL.

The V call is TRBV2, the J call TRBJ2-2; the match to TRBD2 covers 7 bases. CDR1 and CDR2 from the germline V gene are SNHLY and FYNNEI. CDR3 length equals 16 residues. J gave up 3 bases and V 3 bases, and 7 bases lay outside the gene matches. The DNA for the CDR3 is TGTGCCAGCAGTGACGGGGAGGGGCCCTACACCGGGGAGCTGTTTTTT. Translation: CASSDGEGPYTGELFF.

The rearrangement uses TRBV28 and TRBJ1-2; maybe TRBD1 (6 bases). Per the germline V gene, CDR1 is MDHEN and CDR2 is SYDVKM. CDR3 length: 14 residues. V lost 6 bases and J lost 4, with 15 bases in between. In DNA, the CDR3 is TGTGCCAGCAGCCTGACAGGTAACATCTATGGCTACACCTTC. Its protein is CASSLTGNIYGYTF.

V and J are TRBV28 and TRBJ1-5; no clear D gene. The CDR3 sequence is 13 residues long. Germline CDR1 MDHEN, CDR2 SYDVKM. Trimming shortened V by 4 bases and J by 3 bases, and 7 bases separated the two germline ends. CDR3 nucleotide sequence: TGTGCCAGCAGTTGGCCTGTCAATCAGCCCCAGCATTTT. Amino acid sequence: CASSWPVNQPQHF.

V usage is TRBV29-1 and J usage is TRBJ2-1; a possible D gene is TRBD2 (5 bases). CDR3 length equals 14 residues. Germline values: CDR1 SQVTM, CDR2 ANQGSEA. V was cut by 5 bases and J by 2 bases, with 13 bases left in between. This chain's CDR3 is CSVPGTNPYNEQFF. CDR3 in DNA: TGCAGCGTTCCGGGAACGAACCCCTACAATGAGCAGTTCTTC.

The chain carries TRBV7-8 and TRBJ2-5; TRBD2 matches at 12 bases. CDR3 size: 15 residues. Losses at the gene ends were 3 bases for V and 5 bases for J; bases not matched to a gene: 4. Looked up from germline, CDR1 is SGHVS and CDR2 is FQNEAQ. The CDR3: CASSLLTSGGETQYF. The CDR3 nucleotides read TGTGCCAGCAGCTTGCTGACTAGCGGGGGTGAGACCCAGTACTTC.